This T cell receptor beta chain was found in a study of blood T cell repertoires in COVID-19. This table comes from immunoSEQ multiplex PCR, and its TCRdb copy is limited to in-frame clones, with some not included. Among about 44,000 clones listed, 80% to 90% were seen once. This CDR3 region has 17 residues. Trimming left V 0 bases short and J 0 bases short, with 10 bases between. The V gene's germline CDR1 is SGDLS and CDR2 YYNGEE. Sequencing was done on a sample of peripheral blood. This receptor was taken from a human donor in a cohort sampled during active COVID-19. The chain has TRBV9 and TRBJ2-6, with D possibly matching TRBD1 (5 bases). CDR3 protein: CASSVGGPSSGANVLTF. CDR3 bases: TGTGCCAGCAGCGTAGGGGGCCCAAGCTCTGGGGCCAACGTCCTGACTTTC.